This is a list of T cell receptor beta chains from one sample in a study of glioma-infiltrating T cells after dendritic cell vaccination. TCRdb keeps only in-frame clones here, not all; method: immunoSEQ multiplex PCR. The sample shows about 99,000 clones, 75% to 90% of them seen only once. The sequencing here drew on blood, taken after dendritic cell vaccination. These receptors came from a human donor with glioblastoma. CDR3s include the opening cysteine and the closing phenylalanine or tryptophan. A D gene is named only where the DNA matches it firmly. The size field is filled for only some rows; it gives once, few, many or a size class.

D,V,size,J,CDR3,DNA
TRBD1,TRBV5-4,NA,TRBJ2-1,CASSIGTGDNEQFF,TGTGCCAGCAGCATTGGGACAGGGGACAATGAGCAGTTCTTC
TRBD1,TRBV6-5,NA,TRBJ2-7,CASSMDRESSYEQYF,TGTGCCAGCAGCATGGACAGGGAGAGCTCCTACGAGCAGTACTTC
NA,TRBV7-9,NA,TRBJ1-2,CASNPQGFGGYTF,TGTGCCAGCAACCCCCAGGGGTTTGGGGGCTACACCTTC
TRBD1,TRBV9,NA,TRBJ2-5,CASSVHQGAETQYF,TGTGCCAGCAGCGTACATCAGGGGGCAGAGACCCAGTACTTC
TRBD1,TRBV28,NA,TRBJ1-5,CASSLGTGEGNQPQHF,TGTGCCAGCAGTTTGGGGACAGGGGAGGGCAATCAGCCCCAGCATTTT
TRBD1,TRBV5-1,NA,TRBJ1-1,CASSPDRDRVTEAFF,TGCGCCAGCAGCCCCGACCGGGACAGGGTCACTGAAGCTTTCTTT
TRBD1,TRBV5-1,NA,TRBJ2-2,CASSRGTGSTGELFF,TGCGCCAGCAGCAGGGGGACAGGGAGCACCGGGGAGCTGTTTTTT
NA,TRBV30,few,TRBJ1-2,CAWSLGGGYTF,TGTGCCTGGAGTCTGGGGGGTGGCTACACCTTC
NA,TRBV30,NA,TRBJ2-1,CAWSKRRGYNEQFF,TGTGCCTGGAGTAAAAGGAGGGGCTACAATGAGCAGTTCTTC
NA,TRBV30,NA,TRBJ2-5,CAWSAERTHRTQYF,TGTGCCTGGAGTGCTGAGCGGACCCACAGGACCCAGTACTTC
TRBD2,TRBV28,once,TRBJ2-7,CASSGPLGLAGDEQYF,TGTGCCAGCAGTGGCCCGTTGGGACTAGCGGGAGACGAGCAGTACTTC
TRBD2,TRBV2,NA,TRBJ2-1,CASSGTSGGSGEQFF,TGTGCCAGCAGTGGGACTAGCGGGGGGTCGGGTGAGCAGTTCTTC
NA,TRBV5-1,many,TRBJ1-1,CASRVGTEAFF,TGCGCCAGCCGGGTAGGAACTGAAGCTTTCTTT
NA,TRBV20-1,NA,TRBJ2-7,CSASVSYEQYF,TGCAGTGCCTCGGTTTCGTACGAGCAGTACTTC
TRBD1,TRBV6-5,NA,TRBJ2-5,CASSIQGRETQYF,TGTGCCAGCAGCATACAGGGGCGAGAGACCCAGTACTTC
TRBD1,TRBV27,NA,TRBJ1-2,CASIKGQGVYGYTF,TGTGCCAGCATCAAGGGACAGGGGGTCTATGGCTACACCTTC
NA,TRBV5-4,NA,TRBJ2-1,CASSFLSVRRGYNEQFF,TGTGCCAGCAGCTTCCTTTCTGTGAGGAGGGGTTACAATGAGCAGTTCTTC
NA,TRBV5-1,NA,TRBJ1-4,CASSSGQLDGKLFF,TGCGCCAGCAGCTCGGGACAACTGGATGGAAAACTGTTTTTT
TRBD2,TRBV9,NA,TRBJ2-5,CASSAGLAGGYQETQYF,TGTGCCAGCAGCGCGGGACTAGCGGGAGGGTACCAAGAGACCCAGTACTTC
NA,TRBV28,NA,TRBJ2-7,CASSTPGQYEQYF,TGTGCCAGCAGTACGCCAGGACAGTACGAGCAGTACTTC
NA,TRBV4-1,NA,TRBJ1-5,CASSQVVGGGYNQPQHF,TGCGCCAGCAGCCAAGTGGTTGGGGGGGGGTACAATCAGCCCCAGCATTTT
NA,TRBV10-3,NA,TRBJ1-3,CAISEAGRNTIYF,TGTGCCATCAGTGAGGCAGGGAGAAACACCATATATTTT
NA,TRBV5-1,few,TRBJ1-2,CASSLGPGARDYGYTF,TGCGCCAGCAGCTTGGGTCCAGGGGCAAGGGACTATGGCTACACCTTC
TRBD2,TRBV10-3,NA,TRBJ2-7,CAISPGGVSGYEQYF,TGTGCCATCAGCCCCGGGGGGGTTAGCGGGTACGAGCAGTACTTC
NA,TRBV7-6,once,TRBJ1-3,CASSVQGSGNTIYF,TGTGCCAGCAGCGTACAGGGCTCTGGAAACACCATATATTTT
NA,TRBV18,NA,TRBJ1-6,CASSPTQANSPLHF,TGTGCCAGCTCACCTACGCAAGCGAATTCACCCCTCCACTTT
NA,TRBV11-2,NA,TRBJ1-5,CASSSSGVNQPQHF,TGTGCCAGCAGCTCATCAGGGGTCAATCAGCCCCAGCATTTT
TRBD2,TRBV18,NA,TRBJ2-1,CASSTRGGSYNEQFF,TGTGCCAGCTCCACCCGCGGGGGCTCCTACAATGAGCAGTTCTTC
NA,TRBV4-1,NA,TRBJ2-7,CASSQGWTAGPYEQYF,TGCGCCAGCAGCCAAGGTTGGACAGCGGGGCCCTACGAGCAGTACTTC
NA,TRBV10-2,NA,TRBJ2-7,CASSESSPWRVEQYF,TGCGCCAGCAGTGAGTCTTCCCCATGGAGGGTCGAGCAGTACTTC
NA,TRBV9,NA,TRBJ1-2,CASSVAQGRGYTF,TGTGCCAGCAGCGTAGCACAGGGACGGGGCTACACCTTC
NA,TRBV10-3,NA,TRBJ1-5,CAISETGIGGQPQHF,TGTGCCATCAGTGAGACCGGGATAGGCGGTCAGCCCCAGCATTTT
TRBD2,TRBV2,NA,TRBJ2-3,CASRVYSGRVADTQYF,TGTGCCAGCAGGGTTTATAGCGGGAGGGTGGCAGATACGCAGTATTTT
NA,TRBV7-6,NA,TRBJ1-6,CASSLGARGANSPLHF,TGTGCCAGCAGCTTAGGGGCCAGGGGAGCGAATTCACCCCTCCACTTT
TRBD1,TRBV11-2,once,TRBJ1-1,CASSLLADRGEAFF,TGTGCCAGCAGCTTACTTGCGGACAGGGGAGAAGCTTTCTTT
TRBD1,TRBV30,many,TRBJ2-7,CAWSLRQGRTILPSYEQYF,TGTGCCTGGAGTTTACGACAGGGGCGCACAATTTTACCCTCCTACGAGCAGTACTTC
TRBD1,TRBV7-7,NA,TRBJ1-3,CASSLVRGQTSGNTIYF,TGTGCTAGCAGCTTAGTAAGGGGGCAGACTTCTGGAAACACCATATATTTT
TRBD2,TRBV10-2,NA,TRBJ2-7,CASTGTSGNLPYEQYF,TGCGCCAGCACCGGGACTAGCGGGAATTTACCCTACGAGCAGTACTTC
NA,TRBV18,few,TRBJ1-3,CASSPPGTYGNTIYF,TGTGCCAGCTCACCACCTGGGACATATGGAAACACCATATATTTT
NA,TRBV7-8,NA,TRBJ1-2,CASSFRDYGYTF,TGTGCCAGCAGCTTCAGGGACTATGGCTACACCTTC
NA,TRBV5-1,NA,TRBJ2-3,CASSLEETTDTQYF,TGCGCCAGCAGCTTGGAGGAGACCACAGATACGCAGTATTTT
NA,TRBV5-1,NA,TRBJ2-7,CASSSIDREQYF,TGCGCCAGCAGCTCCATCGACAGGGAGCAGTACTTC
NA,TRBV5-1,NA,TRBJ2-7,CASSRDGLVGYEQYF,TGCGCCAGCAGCCGGGATGGTTTAGTAGGGTACGAGCAGTACTTC
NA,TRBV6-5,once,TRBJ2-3,CASSYSGGAAGDTQYF,TGTGCCAGCAGTTACTCTGGGGGGGCTGCGGGAGATACGCAGTATTTT